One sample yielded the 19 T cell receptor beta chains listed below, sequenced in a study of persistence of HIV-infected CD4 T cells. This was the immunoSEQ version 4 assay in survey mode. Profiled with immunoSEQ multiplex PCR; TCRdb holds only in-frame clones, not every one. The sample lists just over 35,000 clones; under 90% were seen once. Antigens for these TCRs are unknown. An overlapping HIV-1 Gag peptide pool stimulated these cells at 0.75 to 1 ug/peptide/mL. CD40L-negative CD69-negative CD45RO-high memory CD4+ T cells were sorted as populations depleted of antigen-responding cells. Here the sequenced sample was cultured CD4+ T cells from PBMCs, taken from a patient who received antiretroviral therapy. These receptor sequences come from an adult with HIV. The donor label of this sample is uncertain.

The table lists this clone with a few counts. The CDR3 nucleotides read TGTGCCACCCACCGGGTCGATAATGAGCAGTTCTTC. This encodes CATHRVDNEQFF. V is TRBV6-5 and J is TRBJ2-1; D is uncertain. Germline CDR1 is MNHEY and CDR2 is SVGAGI. The V end lost 10 bases, the J end lost 7 bases, and 14 bases lay between the germline ends. The CDR3 is made up of 12 amino acids.

The CDR3 nucleotides are TGTGCCAGCAGCTTAGCCGGTTTGGAAGAGACCCAGTACTTC. Amino acid sequence: CASSLAGLEETQYF. The chain employs TRBV7-2 and TRBJ2-5, with unresolved D. The V end lost 0 bases, the J end lost 3 bases, and 8 bases lay between the germline ends. The CDR3 loop spans 14 amino acids. Germline values: CDR1 SGHTA, CDR2 FQGNSA.

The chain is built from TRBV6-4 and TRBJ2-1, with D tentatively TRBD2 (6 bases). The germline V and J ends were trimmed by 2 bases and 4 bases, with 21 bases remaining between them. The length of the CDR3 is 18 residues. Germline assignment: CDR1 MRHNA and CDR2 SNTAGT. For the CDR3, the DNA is TGTGCCAGCAGTGACAGGCCAGGAGGGGCATTATCTTACAATGAGCAGTTCTTC. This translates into CASSDRPGGALSYNEQFF.

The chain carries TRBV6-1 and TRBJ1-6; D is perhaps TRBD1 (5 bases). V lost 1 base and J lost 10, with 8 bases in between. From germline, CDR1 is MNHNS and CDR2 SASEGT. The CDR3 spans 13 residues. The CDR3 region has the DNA TGTGCCAGCAGTGAAGTGGGGCGCTCACCCCTCCACTTT. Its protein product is CASSEVGRSPLHF.

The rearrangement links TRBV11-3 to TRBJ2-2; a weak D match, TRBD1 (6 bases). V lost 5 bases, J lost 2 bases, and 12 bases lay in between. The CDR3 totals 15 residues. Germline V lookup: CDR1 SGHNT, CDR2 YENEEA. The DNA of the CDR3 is TGTGCCAGCAGCCGAACACAGGGAAACACCGGGGAGCTGTTTTTT. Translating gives CASSRTQGNTGELFF.

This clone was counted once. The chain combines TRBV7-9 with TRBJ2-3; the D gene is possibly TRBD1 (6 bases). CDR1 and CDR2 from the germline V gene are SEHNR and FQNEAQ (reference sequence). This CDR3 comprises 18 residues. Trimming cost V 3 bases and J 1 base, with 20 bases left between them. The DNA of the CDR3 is TGTGCCAGCAGCTTCAGTCGACACACCCGACAGGGCACAGATACGCAGTATTTT. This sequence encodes CASSFSRHTRQGTDTQYF.

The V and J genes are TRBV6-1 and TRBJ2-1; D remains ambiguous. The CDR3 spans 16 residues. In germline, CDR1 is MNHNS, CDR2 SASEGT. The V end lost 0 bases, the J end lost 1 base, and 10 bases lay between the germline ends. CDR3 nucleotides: TGTGCCAGCAGTGAAGCGCACTACCAGTCCTACAATGAGCAGTTCTTC. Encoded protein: CASSEAHYQSYNEQFF.

CDR3 in amino acids: CASSPGQAGDTQYF. Written as DNA, the CDR3 is TGTGCCAGCAGCCCGGGACAGGCGGGAGATACGCAGTATTTT. The gene calls are TRBV7-3 and TRBJ2-3, with 8 bases that match TRBD1. With V trimmed by 5 bases and J by 5 bases, 6 bases remained unmatched. The CDR3 runs 14 residues. From germline, CDR1 is SGHTA and CDR2 FQGTGA.

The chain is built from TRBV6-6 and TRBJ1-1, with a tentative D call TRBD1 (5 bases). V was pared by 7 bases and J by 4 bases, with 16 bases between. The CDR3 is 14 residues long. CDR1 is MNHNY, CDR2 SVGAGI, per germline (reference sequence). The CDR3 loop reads CASTPAGGGTEAFF. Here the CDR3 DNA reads TGTGCCAGCACCCCGGCGGGGGGGGGCACTGAAGCTTTCTTT.

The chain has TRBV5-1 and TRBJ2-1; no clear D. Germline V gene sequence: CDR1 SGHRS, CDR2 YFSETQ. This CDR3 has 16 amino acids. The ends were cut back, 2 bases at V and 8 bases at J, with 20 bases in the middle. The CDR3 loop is CASSFQVGNVADEQFF. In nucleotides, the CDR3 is TGCGCCAGCAGCTTTCAAGTGGGCAACGTTGCCGATGAGCAGTTCTTC.

The CDR3 nucleotides read TGTGCCAGCAGCTTGGTGGGCAGGACCGCATATAATGAAAAACTGTTTTTT. This translates into CASSLVGRTAYNEKLFF. The V and J genes are TRBV5-5 and TRBJ1-4; D remains ambiguous. Per the germline V gene, CDR1 is SGHKS and CDR2 is YYEKEE (reference sequence). Between the trimmed V and J ends, which lost 0 bases and 4 bases, there was a span of 16 bases. The CDR3 totals 17 residues. Looking up the rest from reference TRBV5-5 and TRBJ1-4 gives the full variable domain: DAGVTQSPTHLIKTRGQQVTLRCSPISGHKSVSWYQQVLGQGPQFIFQYYEKEERGRGNFPDRFSARQFPNYSSELNVNALLLGDSALYLCASSLVGRTAYNEKLFFGSGTQLSVL.

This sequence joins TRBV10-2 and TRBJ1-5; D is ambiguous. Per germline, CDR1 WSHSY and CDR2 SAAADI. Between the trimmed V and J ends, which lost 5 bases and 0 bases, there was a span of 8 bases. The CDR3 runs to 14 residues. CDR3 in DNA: TGCGCCAGCAGTTCGACTGCTAGCAATCAGCCCCAGCATTTT. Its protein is CASSSTASNQPQHF.

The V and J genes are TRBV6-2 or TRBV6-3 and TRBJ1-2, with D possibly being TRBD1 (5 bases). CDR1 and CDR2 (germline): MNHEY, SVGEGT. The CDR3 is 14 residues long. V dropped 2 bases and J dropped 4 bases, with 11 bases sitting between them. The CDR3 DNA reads TGTGCCAGCAGTTACAAGACAGCGGCCTATGGCTACACCTTC. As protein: CASSYKTAAYGYTF.

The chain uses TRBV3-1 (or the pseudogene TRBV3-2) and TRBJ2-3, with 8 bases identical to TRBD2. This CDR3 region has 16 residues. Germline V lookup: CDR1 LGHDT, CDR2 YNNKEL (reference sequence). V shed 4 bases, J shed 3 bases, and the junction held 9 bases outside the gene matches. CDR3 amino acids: CASSPVRTSSTDTQYF. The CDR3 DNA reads TGTGCCAGCAGCCCGGTCCGGACTAGCAGTACAGATACGCAGTATTTT.

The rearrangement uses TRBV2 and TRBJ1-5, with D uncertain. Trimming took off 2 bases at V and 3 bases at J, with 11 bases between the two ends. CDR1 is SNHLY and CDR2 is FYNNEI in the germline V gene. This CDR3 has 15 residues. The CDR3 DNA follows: TGTGCCAGCAGTGAAACCCCAAGGAACAATCAGCCCCAGCATTTT. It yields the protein CASSETPRNNQPQHF.

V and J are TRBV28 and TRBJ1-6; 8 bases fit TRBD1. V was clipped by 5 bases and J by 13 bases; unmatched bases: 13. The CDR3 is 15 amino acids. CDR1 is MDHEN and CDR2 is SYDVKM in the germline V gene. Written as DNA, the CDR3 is TGTGCCAGCAGTACCTCGCAGGGGGCAACTCTGCCCCTCCACTTT. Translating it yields CASSTSQGATLPLHF.

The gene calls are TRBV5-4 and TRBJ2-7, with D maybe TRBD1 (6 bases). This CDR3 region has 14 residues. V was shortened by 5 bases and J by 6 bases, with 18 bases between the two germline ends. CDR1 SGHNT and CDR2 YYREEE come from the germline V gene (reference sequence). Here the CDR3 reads CASRGTGKDVEQYF. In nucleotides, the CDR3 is TGTGCCAGCAGGGGAACAGGGAAGGATGTCGAGCAGTACTTC.

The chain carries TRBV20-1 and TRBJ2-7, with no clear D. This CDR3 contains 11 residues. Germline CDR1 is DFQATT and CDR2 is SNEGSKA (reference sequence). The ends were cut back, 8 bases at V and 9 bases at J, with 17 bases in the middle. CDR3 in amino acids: CSPQFRHAQYF. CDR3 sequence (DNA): TGCAGTCCACAATTTCGACACGCGCAGTACTTC.

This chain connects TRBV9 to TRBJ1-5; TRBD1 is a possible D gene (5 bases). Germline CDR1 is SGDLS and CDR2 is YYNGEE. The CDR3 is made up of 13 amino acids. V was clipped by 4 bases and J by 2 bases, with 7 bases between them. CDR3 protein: CASSKQGNQPQHF. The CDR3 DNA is TGTGCCAGCAGCAAACAGGGCAATCAGCCCCAGCATTTT.